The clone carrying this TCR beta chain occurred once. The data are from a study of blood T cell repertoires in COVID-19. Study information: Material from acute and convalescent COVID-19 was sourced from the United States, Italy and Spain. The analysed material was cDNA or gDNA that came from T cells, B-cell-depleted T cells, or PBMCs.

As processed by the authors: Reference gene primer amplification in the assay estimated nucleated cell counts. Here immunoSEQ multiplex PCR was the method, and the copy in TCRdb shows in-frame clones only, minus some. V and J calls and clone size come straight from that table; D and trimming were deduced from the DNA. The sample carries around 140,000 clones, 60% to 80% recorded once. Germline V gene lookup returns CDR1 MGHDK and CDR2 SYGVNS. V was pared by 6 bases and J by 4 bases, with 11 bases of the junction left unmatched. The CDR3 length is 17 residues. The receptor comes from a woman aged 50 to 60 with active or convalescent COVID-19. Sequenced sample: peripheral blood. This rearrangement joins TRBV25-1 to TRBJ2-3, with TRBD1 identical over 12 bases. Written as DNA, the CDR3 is TGTGCCAGCAGGACAGCAGACGGGACAGGGGGCGCAGATACGCAGTATTTT. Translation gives CASRTADGTGGADTQYF.